This T cell receptor beta chain was obtained from a study of CD8+CD57+ T cells in acquired aplastic anemia. For the study at large: 3 to 3.5 ug was the average amount of DNA from sorted CD4+ and CD8+ cells.

TCR beta VDJ and CDR3 profiling used genomic DNA as template. TCRdb redid the calling of the reads with MiXCR, one entry per CDR3 protein. The sample lists approximately 170,000 distinct CDR3 sequences, roughly half seen once, with 16% in the top ten. The CDR3 covers 17 residues. V lost 6 bases and J lost 3; bases outside the gene matches: 10. The V gene is TRBV12-3 or TRBV12-4, the J gene TRBJ2-7; 14 bases are shared with TRBD2. The sequence derives from a human donor in good health, serving as a control. The specimen sequenced was sorted CD4+, CD8+, or CD8+CD57+ T cells (not recorded which) from PBMCs. DNA of the CDR3: TGTGCCAGCAGCCAAGCTAGGGGACTAGCGGGGGACTACGAGCAGTACTTC. Encoded protein: CASSQARGLAGDYEQYF.